The clone carrying this T cell receptor (beta chain) was detected only a few times. These data come from a study of T cells after yellow fever vaccination. TCRdb itself ran the 5' RACE reads through MiXCR, one entry per CDR3 protein. The profile shows fewer than 450,000 distinct CDR3 sequences, roughly 11% of them singletons. This sequence originates from a man aged 18 to 30 who received the YFV17D yellow fever vaccine. The input for sequencing was PBMCs, taken on the day of the first yellow fever vaccination.

Here the CDR3 reads CAACGDTGELFF. CDR3 DNA sequence: TGTGCCGCGTGTGGGGACACCGGGGAGCTGTTTTTT. This chain joins TRBV19 and TRBJ2-2; the D is unclear. With 11 bases removed from V and 3 bases from J, the gap between germline ends came to 10 bases. There are 12 residues in the CDR3. In germline, CDR1 is LNHDA, CDR2 SQIVND (reference sequence). The full variable domain, completed using reference TRBV19 and TRBJ2-2, is DGGITQSPKYLFRKEGQNVTLSCEQNLNHDAMYWYRQDPGQGLRLIYYSQIVNDFQKGDIAEGYSVSREKKESFPLTVTSAQKNPTAFYLCAACGDTGELFFGEGSRLTVL.